Listed here is a single T cell receptor beta chain. The CDR3 totals 16 residues. V lost 0 bases, J lost 6 bases, and 7 bases stayed unmatched. Looked up from germline, CDR1 is WNHNN and CDR2 is SYGVQD (reference sequence). The record originates from a study of control samples from healthy donors and cancer patients. TCRdb's copy holds only in-frame clones and misses some; the assay was immunoSEQ multiplex PCR. The sample records 150,000 to 200,000 clones, roughly 94% being singletons. This TCR was recovered from a young woman in good health. Sequencing was performed on blood. V gene TRBV10-1 combines with J gene TRBJ2-3, with 9 bases that match TRBD2. CDR3 in amino acids: CASSESRVAGVDTQYF. CDR3 sequence (DNA): TGCGCCAGCAGTGAGTCGAGAGTAGCGGGGGTGGATACGCAGTATTTT.